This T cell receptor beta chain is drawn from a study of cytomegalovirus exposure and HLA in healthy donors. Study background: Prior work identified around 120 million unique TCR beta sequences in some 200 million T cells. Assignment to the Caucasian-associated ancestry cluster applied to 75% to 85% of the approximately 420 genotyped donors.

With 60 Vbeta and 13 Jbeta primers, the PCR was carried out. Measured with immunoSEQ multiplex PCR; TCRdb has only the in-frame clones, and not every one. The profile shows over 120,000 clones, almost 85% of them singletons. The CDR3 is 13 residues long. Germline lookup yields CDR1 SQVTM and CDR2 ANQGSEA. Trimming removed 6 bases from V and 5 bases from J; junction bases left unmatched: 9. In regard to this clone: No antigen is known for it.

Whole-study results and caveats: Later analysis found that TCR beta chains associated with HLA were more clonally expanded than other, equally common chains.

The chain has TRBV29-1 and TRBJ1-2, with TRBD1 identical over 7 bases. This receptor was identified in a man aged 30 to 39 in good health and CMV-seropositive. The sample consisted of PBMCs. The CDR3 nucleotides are TGCAGCGTGTCAGGGGGGTCCCCTTATGGCTACACCTTC. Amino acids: CSVSGGSPYGYTF.